This TCR beta chain came from a study of blood T cell repertoires in COVID-19. Whole-study context: Collection of acute and convalescent COVID-19 samples took place in the United States, Italy and Spain. T cells, B-cell-depleted T cells, or PBMCs provided the cDNA or gDNA that served as material.

V was shortened by 1 base and J by 1 base, with 5 bases between the two germline ends. The CDR3 sequence is 13 residues long. Per the germline V gene, CDR1 is SGHNT and CDR2 is YENEEA. Methods used by the authors: Amplification of reference gene primers provided the estimated nucleated cell counts. The data were produced by immunoSEQ multiplex PCR, yet TCRdb's version contains in-frame clones alone and is incomplete. The D gene and trimming were derived from the DNA, and the V and J assignments and clone size from that table. The data show about 73,000 clones, approximately 92% seen once. Input material: peripheral blood. The TCR originated in a man of 80 years or more with acute or convalescent COVID-19. The chain recombines TRBV11-3 with TRBJ2-7, with a weak D call TRBD1 (5 bases). CDR3 sequence (DNA): TGTGCCAGCAGCTTAGCAGGGTCCTACGAGCAGTACTTC. Translating gives CASSLAGSYEQYF.